This T cell receptor (beta chain) came from a study of T cell clonality in common variable immunodeficiency (dated by TCRdb to the mid-2010s). Findings and caveats that apply to the study as a whole: Even though DNA input was equal, the average per sample came to about 81,820 unique sequences for controls compared with about 31,547 for CVID samples. CVID subjects shared fewer TCRbeta clones with each other than healthy controls did (p < 0.0001). CVID TCRbeta sequences reportedly showed fewer deletions and N-nucleotide insertions and lacked highly modified clones with 13 or more V deletions. Compared with healthy controls, CVID subjects showed increased TCRbeta clonality (t-test p = 0.018), a feature most characteristic of about a third of subjects. Differences among patients in the CVID cohort limited the correlations between repertoire features and clinical complications. According to the authors, finding the cause of the higher clonality in CVID would require sequencing the repertoires of T cell subpopulations.

Most of the CVID patients and most of the healthy controls were of Caucasian heritage. Heparinized peripheral whole blood samples of roughly 5 to 9 ml were obtained from each donor. Genomic DNA from adults with common variable immune deficiency (CVID) and from healthy adult controls was used for sequencing of TCRbeta CDR3 repertoires. A total of some 22 healthy adult volunteers (around 12 female and roughly ten male; age range roughly 23 to 75 years, mean age around 35) were included in the control group. To isolate peripheral blood mononuclear cells, diluted blood was subjected to density centrifugation over Hypaque 1077 or Ficoll-Paque. Genomic DNA was extracted from unsorted mononuclear cells by Qiagen column purification or by a centrifugation-based method. Equivalent amounts of genomic DNA from CVID and control samples were used as sequencing input. For every sample, a 60 bp segment covering the rearranged TCRbeta CDR3 region was amplified and then sequenced. The immunoSEQ assay, a bias-corrected multiplex PCR with high-throughput sequencing, was employed for TCRbeta amplification. The original methods were these. Each unique nucleotide sequence was treated as a clone and annotated with V, D and J genes, copy number and frequency. Sequences were labeled productive if in frame, and non-productive if out of frame or containing stop codons. Clonality was calculated from Shannon's entropy as previously described. Mean CDR3 Kyte-Doolittle hydropathy was derived from the predicted amino acid sequences of productive clones. Hierarchical clustering of scaled V gene usage was performed with the R hclust function using Manhattan distance and complete linkage. To assess clone sharing by CDR3 amino acid sequence, 12 repertoires per group were resampled over 100 rounds. The repertoires were searched for some 70 published EBV-specific TCRbeta sequences and some 240 published CMV-specific TCRbeta sequences. A couple of CVID samples yielding fewer than 10,000 sequences were excluded from analysis, leaving over 35 CVID repertoires. As stored in TCRdb, this immuneACCESS dataset retains in-frame rearrangements with V and J assigned. A fraction of the clones does not appear; measured against another copy, unresolved V genes explain less than half of the discrepancy, and the remainder lacks a known reason. That table gives V, J and clone size, and the DNA gave D and trimming. This sample is represented by fewer than 75,000 clones, with no singletons among them. The ten largest clones capture about 1.5% of the sample.

As for this clone: Its specific antigen is unknown.

The receptor comes from a person aged 18 to 70 in good health. Material for sequencing was peripheral blood mononuclear cells.

CDR3 region: CASSLAYYDNEQFF. CDR3 bases read: TGTGCCAGCAGCTTAGCGTATTATGACAATGAG. The chain links TRBV11-1 with TRBJ2-1, with the D gene too uncertain to name. The DNA ends 3 residues before the CDR3 does, and the rest of the CDR3 is filled in from the germline J gene. CDR1 and CDR2, looked up from the germline V gene (reference sequence), are SGHAT and FQDESV. The V end loses 0 bases and the J end loses 5 bases, and a stretch of 8 bases separates them. Including cysteine and phenylalanine, the CDR3 has 14 amino acids. Part of the CDR3 DNA is given, 33 bases translated from base 1.